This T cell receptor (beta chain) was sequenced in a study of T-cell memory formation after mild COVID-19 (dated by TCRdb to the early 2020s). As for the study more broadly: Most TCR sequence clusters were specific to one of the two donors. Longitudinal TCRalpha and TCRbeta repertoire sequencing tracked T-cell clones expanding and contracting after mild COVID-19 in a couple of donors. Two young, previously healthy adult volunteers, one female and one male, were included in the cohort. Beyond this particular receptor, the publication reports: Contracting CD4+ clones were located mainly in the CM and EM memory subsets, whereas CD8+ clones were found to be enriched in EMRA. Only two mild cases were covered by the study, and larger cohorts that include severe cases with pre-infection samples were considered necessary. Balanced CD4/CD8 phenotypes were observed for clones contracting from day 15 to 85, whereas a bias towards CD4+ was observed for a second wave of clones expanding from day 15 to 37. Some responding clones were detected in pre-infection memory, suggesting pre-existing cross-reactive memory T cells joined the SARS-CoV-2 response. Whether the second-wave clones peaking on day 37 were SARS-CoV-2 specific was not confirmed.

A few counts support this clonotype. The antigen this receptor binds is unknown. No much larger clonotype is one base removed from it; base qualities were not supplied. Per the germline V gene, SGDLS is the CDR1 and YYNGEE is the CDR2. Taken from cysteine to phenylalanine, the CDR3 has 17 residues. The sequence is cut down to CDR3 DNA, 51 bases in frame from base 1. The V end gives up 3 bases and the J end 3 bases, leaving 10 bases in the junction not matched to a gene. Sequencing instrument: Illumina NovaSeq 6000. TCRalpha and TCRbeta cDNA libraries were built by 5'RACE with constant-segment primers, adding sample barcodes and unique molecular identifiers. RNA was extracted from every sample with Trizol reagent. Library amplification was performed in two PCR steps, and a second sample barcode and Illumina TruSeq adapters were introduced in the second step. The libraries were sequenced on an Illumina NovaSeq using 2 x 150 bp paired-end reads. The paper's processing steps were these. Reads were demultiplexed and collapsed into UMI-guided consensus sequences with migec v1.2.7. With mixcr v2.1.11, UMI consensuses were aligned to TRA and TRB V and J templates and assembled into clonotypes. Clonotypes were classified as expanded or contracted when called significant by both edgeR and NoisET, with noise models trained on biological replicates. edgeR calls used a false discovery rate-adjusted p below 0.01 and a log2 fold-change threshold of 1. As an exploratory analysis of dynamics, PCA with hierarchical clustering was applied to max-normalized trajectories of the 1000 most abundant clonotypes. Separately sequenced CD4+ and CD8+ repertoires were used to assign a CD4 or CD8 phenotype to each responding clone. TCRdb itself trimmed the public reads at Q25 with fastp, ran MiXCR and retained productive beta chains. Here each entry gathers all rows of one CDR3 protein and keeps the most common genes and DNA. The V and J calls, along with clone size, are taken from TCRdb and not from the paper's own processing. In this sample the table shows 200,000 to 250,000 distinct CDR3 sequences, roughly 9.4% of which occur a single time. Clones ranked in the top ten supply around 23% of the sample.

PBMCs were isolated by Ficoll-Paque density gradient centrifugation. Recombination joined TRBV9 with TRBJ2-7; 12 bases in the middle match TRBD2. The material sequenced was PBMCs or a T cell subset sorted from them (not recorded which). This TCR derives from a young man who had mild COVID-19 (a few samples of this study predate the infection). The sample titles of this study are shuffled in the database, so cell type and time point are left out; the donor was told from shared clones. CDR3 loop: CASSASGGASQIYEQYF. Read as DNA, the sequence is TGTGCCAGCAGCGCTAGCGGGGGGGCCTCTCAGATCTACGAGCAGTACTTC. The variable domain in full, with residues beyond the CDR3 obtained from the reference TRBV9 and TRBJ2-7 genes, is DSGVTQTPKHLITATGQRVTLRCSPRSGDLSVYWYQQSLDQGLQFLIQYYNGEERAKGNILERFSAQQFPDLHSELNLSSLELGDSALYFCASSASGGASQIYEQYFGPGTRLTVT.